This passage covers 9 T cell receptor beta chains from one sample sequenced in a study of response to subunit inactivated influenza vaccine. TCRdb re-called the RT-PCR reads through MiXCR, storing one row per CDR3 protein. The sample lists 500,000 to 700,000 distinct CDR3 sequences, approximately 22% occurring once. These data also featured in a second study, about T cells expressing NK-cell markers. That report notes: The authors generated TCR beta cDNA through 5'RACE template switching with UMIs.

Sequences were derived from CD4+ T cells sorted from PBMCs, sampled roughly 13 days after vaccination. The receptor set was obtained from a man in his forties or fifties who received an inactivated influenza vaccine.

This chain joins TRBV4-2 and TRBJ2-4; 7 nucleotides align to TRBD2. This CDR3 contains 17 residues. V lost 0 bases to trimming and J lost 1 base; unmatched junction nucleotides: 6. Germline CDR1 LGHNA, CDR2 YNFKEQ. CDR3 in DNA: TGTGCCAGCAGCCAAGATCTAAATAGCGGGGCCAAAAACATTCAGTACTTC. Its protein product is CASSQDLNSGAKNIQYF.

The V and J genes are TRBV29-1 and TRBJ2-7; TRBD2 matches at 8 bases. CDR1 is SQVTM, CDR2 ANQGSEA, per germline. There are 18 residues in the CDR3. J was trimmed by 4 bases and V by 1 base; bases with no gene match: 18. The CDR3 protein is CSVEVGPSRERESYEQYF. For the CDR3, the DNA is TGCAGCGTTGAAGTTGGTCCGTCGAGGGAGCGGGAGAGTTACGAGCAGTACTTC.

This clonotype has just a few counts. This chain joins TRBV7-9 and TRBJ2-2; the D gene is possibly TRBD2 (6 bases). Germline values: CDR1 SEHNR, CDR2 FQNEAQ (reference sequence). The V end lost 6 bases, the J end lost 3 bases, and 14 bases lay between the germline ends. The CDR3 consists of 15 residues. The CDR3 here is CASSRGGEDTGELFF. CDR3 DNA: TGTGCCAGCAGTCGGGGCGGGGAGGACACCGGGGAGCTGTTTTTT.

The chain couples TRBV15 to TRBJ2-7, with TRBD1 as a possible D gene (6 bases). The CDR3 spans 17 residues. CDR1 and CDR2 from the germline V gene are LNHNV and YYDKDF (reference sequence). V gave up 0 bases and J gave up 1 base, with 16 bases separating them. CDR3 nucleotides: TGTGCCACCAGCAGAGACCTACAGGGAGTGGGGTCCTACGAGCAGTACTTC. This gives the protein CATSRDLQGVGSYEQYF.

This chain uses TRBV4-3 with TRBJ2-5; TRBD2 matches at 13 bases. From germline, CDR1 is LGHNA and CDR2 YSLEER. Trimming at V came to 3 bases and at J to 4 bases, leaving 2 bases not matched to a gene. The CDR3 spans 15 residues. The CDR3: CASSQGTSGTETQYF. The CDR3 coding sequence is TGCGCCAGCAGCCAGGGGACTAGCGGGACAGAGACCCAGTACTTC.

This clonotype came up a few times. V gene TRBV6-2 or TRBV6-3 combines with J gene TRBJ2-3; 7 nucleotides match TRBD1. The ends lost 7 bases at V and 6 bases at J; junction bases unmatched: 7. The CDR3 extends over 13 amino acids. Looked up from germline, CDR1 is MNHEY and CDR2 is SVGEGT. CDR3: CASTGQPSDTQYF. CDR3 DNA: TGTGCCAGCACGGGACAGCCGTCCGATACGCAGTATTTT.

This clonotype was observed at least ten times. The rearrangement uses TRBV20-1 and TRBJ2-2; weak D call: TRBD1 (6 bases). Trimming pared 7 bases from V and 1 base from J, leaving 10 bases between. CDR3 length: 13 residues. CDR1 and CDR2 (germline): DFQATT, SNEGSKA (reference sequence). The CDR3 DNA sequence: TGCAGTGTTATGACAGGGAACACCGGGGAGCTGTTTTTT. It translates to CSVMTGNTGELFF.

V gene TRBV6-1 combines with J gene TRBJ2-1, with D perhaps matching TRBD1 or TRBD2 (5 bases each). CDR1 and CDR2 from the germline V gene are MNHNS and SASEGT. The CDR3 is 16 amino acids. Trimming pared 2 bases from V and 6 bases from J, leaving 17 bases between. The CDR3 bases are TGTGCCAGCAGTGAACAAGGGACCTGGGGATTCAATGAGCAGTTCTTC. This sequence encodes CASSEQGTWGFNEQFF.

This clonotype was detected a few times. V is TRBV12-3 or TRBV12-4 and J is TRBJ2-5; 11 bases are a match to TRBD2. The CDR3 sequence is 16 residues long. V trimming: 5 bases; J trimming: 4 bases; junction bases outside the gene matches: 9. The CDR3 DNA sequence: TGTGCCAGCAGTAAGATTACTAGCGGGAGACGAGAGACCCAGTACTTC. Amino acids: CASSKITSGRRETQYF.